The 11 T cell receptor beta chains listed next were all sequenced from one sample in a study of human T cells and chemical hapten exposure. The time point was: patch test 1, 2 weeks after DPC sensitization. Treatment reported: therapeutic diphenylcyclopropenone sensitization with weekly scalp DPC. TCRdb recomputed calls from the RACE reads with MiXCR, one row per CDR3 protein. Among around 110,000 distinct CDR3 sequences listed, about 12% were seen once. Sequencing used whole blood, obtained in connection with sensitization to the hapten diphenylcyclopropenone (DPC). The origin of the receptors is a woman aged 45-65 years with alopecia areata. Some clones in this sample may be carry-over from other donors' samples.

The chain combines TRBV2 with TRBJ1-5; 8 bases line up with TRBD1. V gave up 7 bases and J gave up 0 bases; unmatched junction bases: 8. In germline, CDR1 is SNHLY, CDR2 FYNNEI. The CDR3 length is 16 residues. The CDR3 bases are TGTGCCAGCAACCAACAGGGGGGCCATAGCAATCAGCCCCAGCATTTT. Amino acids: CASNQQGGHSNQPQHF.

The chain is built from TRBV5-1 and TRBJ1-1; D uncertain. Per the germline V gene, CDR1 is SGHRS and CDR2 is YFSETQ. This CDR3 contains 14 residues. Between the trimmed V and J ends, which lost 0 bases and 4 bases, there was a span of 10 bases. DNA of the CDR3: TGCGCCAGCAGCTTGGCCTGGGGTGCCACTGAAGCTTTCTTT. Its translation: CASSLAWGATEAFF.

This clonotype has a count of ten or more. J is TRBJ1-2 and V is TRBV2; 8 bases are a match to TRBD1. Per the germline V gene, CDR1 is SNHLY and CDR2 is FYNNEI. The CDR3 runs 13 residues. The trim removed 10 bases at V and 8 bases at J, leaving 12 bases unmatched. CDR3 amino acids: CAIGSGGTGGYTF. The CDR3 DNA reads TGTGCCATCGGATCAGGGGGGACAGGCGGCTACACCTTC.

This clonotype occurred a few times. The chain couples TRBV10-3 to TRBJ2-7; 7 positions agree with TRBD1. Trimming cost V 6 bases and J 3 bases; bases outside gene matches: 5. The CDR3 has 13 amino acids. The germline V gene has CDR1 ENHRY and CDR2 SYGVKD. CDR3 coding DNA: TGTGCCATCAGGTCGGGACAGTTCTACGAGCAGTACTTC. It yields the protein CAIRSGQFYEQYF.

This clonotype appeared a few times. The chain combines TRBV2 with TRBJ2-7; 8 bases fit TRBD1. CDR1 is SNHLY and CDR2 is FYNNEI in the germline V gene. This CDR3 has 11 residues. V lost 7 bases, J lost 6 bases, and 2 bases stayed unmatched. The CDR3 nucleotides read TGTGCCAGCACCCAGGGGGCCGAGCAGTACTTC. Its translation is CASTQGAEQYF.

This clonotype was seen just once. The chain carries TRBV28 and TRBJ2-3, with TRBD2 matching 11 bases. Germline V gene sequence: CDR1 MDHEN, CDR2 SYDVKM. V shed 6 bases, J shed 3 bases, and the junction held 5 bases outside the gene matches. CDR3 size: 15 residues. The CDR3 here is CASSPGTSGTDTQYF. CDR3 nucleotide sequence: TGTGCCAGCAGCCCGGGGACTAGCGGAACAGATACGCAGTATTTT.

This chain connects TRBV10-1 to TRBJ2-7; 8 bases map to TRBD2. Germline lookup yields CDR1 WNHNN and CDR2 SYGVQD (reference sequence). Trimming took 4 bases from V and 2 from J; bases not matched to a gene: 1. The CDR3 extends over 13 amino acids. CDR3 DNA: TGCGCCAGCAGTGTGCGGGGGGCCTACGAGCAGTACTTC. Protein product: CASSVRGAYEQYF.

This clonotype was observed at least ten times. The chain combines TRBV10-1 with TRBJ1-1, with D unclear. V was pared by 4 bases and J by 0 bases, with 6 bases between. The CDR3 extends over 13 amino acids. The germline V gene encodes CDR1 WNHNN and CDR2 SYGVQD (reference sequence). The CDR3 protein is CASSGDMNTEAFF. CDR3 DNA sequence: TGCGCCAGCAGTGGAGACATGAACACTGAAGCTTTCTTT.

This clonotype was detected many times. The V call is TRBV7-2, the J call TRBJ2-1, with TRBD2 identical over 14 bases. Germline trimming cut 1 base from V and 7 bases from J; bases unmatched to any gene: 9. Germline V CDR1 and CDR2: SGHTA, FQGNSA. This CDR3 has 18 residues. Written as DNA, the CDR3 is TGTGCCAGCAGCTTAGGCCTTGGACTAGCGGGAGGTCAGAATGAGCAGTTCTTC. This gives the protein CASSLGLGLAGGQNEQFF.

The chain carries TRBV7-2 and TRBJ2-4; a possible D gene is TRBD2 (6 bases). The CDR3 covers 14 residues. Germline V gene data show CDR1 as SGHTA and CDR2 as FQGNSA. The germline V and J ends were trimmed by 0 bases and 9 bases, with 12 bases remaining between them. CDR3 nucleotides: TGTGCCAGCAGCTTAGCCCGGGAGCGTGGCATTCAGTACTTC. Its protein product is CASSLARERGIQYF.

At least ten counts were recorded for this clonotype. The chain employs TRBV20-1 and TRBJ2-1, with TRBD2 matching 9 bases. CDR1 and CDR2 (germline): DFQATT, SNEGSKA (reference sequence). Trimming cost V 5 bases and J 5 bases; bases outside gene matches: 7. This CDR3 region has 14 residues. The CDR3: CSAHFSGRDNEQFF. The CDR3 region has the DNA TGCAGTGCTCATTTTAGCGGGAGAGACAATGAGCAGTTCTTC.